These 19 T cell receptor beta chains were all obtained from the same sample, sequenced in a study of cytomegalovirus exposure and HLA in healthy donors. A multiplex PCR was run with 60 Vbeta primers and 13 Jbeta primers. Assay used: immunoSEQ multiplex PCR; TCRdb lists only in-frame clones, some missing. The table has about 160,000 clones, approximately 80% seen once. The sample was PBMCs. Receptors originate from a woman in her forties or fifties in good health and CMV-seropositive.

The rearrangement links TRBV6-1 to TRBJ1-1; D remains unclear. This CDR3 contains 12 residues. From germline, CDR1 is MNHNS and CDR2 SASEGT. The V and J ends lost 4 bases and 10 bases respectively, with 13 bases between them. In DNA form, the CDR3 reads TGTGCCAGCAGTGTGCCCTCCTGGGCAGCTTTCTTT. It translates to CASSVPSWAAFF.

The chain links TRBV7-6 to TRBJ2-5; D may be TRBD2 (6 bases). The CDR3 has 13 residues. The V and J ends lost 3 bases and 2 bases respectively, with 7 bases between them. Per the germline V gene, CDR1 is SGHVS and CDR2 is FNYEAQ. The CDR3 loop is CASSFSGQETQYF. CDR3 coding DNA: TGTGCCAGCAGCTTCAGCGGGCAAGAGACCCAGTACTTC.

The V gene is TRBV25-1, the J gene TRBJ1-4; the D gene is possibly TRBD1 (6 bases). The CDR3 is made up of 14 amino acids. Trimming cost V 6 bases and J 0 bases, with 8 bases left between them. Germline lookup yields CDR1 MGHDK and CDR2 SYGVNS. In nucleotides, the CDR3 is TGTGCCAGCAGCTGGACAGCAACTAATGAAAAACTGTTTTTT. Translation: CASSWTATNEKLFF.

On this clone itself: One end of the junction varies from germline; a read error may be responsible. The chain has TRBV10-3 and TRBJ2-3, with 9 nucleotides matching TRBD2. The CDR3 spans 13 residues. The germline V gene encodes CDR1 ENHRY and CDR2 SYGVKD. The CDR3 region is CAISGTGTSTSDF. The CDR3 coding sequence is TGTGCCATCAGTGGTACCGGGACTAGCACTTCGGATTTT.

In its sample, this clone was seen a few times. The gene calls are TRBV5-8 and TRBJ2-7; possibly TRBD2 for D (6 bases). The CDR3 spans 15 residues. V was shortened by 2 bases and J by 0 bases, with 12 bases between the two germline ends. Looked up from germline, CDR1 is SGHTS and CDR2 is YDEGEE. CDR3 DNA sequence: TGTGCCAGCAGCTTTGACGGGGGTTCCTCCTACGAGCAGTACTTC. This gives the protein CASSFDGGSSYEQYF. The whole variable domain, filled in from reference TRBV5-8 and TRBJ2-7, reads EAGVTQSPTHLIKTRGQQATLRCSPISGHTSVYWYQQALGLGLQFLLWYDEGEERNRGNFPPRFSGRQFPNYSSELNVNALELEDSALYLCASSFDGGSSYEQYFGPGTRLTVT.

The rearrangement uses TRBV6-5 and TRBJ1-2; possibly TRBD1 for D (6 bases). Germline CDR1 is MNHEY and CDR2 is SVGAGI. V was shortened by 0 bases and J by 8 bases, with 16 bases between the two germline ends. The CDR3 is made up of 15 amino acids. CDR3 residues: CASSYSPTGLGGYTF. Written as DNA, the CDR3 is TGTGCCAGCAGTTACTCCCCTACAGGGCTCGGGGGCTACACCTTC.

The chain combines TRBV7-3 with TRBJ2-5; 8 bases map to TRBD1. The CDR3 sequence is 15 residues long. CDR1 is SGHTA and CDR2 is FQGTGA in the germline V gene. V shed 2 bases and J 2 bases; nucleotides not matched to a gene: 4. The CDR3 here is CASSLGTGSQETQYF. In nucleotides, the CDR3 is TGTGCCAGCAGCTTAGGGACAGGCTCACAAGAGACCCAGTACTTC.

The gene calls are TRBV10-2 and TRBJ1-1; D is possibly TRBD1 (5 bases). CDR1 WSHSY and CDR2 SAAADI come from the germline V gene. CDR3 size: 14 residues. V shed 8 bases and J shed 0 bases, with 13 bases lying between them. The CDR3 sequence is CASYQGGLNTEAFF. DNA for the CDR3: TGCGCCAGCTACCAGGGAGGCCTGAACACTGAAGCTTTCTTT.

The V call is TRBV6-5, the J call TRBJ1-1; D not certain. CDR1 and CDR2 from the germline V gene are MNHEY and SVGAGI. This CDR3 is 13 amino acids long. The germline V and J ends were trimmed by 7 bases and 3 bases, with 12 bases remaining between them. CDR3 nucleotide sequence: TGTGCCAGCAATCGACCGGCGGACACTGAAGCTTTCTTT. It is translated as CASNRPADTEAFF.

Comments on this clone: This sample also contains other DNA sequences that code for the same CDR3. V is TRBV2 and J is TRBJ2-2; 10 bases are a match to TRBD2. This CDR3 region has 15 residues. Germline V gene lookup returns CDR1 SNHLY and CDR2 FYNNEI. Germline trimming cut 7 bases from V and 5 bases from J; bases unmatched to any gene: 7. The CDR3 nucleotides read TGTGCCAGCAAGCGGGAGACTAGCGGGACCGGGGAGCTGTTTTTT. It specifies CASKRETSGTGELFF.

This clone was seen a single time. The chain employs TRBV7-3 and TRBJ2-1; 14 bases align to TRBD2. Germline CDR1 and CDR2: SGHTA and FQGTGA. The CDR3 is 13 residues long. V shed 5 bases and J 12 bases; nucleotides not matched to a gene: 3. The CDR3 nucleotides are TGTGCCAGCAGCGCCGGGACTAGCGGGAGGCAGTTCTTC. It is translated as CASSAGTSGRQFF.

The chain combines TRBV29-1 with TRBJ1-2; D is uncertain. V lost 0 bases and J lost 1, with 12 bases in between. Germline assignment: CDR1 SQVTM and CDR2 ANQGSEA. The CDR3 consists of 15 residues. The CDR3 protein is CSVEDGYRVNYGYTF. DNA for the CDR3: TGCAGCGTTGAAGATGGTTACAGAGTTAACTATGGCTACACCTTC.

The V and J genes are TRBV5-8 and TRBJ1-2; possible D gene TRBD1, 5 bases. Germline CDR1 is SGHTS and CDR2 is YDEGEE. The CDR3 has 12 amino acids. V gave up 4 bases and J gave up 5 bases, with 9 bases separating them. The CDR3 loop reads CASSRGGYGYTF. As DNA, the CDR3 is TGTGCCAGCAGCCGGGGGGGATATGGCTACACCTTC.

The chain joins TRBV27 to TRBJ2-7; 11 bases are shared with TRBD1. The CDR3 covers 15 residues. Trimming at V came to 5 bases and at J to 2 bases, leaving 5 bases not matched to a gene. CDR1 is MNHEY, CDR2 SMNVEV, per germline (reference sequence). The CDR3 region has the DNA TGTGCCAGCAGTCCCGGACAGGGGGCGACCTACGAGCAGTACTTC. This sequence encodes CASSPGQGATYEQYF.

The chain joins TRBV11-3 to TRBJ2-5, with TRBD2 matching over 9 bases. The CDR3 has 15 amino acids. J gave up 1 base and V 1 base, and 1 base lay outside the gene matches. CDR1 is SGHNT and CDR2 is YENEEA in the germline V gene. In nucleotides, the CDR3 is TGTGCCAGCAGCTTAGGGCGGGGGGGCCAAGAGACCCAGTACTTC. Residues: CASSLGRGGQETQYF.

V gene TRBV6-5 combines with J gene TRBJ2-3; TRBD1 aligns across 9 bases. V shed 6 bases and J 8 bases; nucleotides not matched to a gene: 9. The CDR3 extends over 14 amino acids. The germline gives CDR1 MNHEY, CDR2 SVGAGI. In DNA form, the CDR3 reads TGTGCCAGCAGCGAAACAGGGGGCGTTGGTACGCAGTATTTT. Amino acids: CASSETGGVGTQYF.

The rearrangement links TRBV20-1 to TRBJ2-1; maybe TRBD2 (7 bases). CDR1 is DFQATT and CDR2 is SNEGSKA in the germline V gene (reference sequence). Trimming took off 6 bases at V and 12 bases at J, with 12 bases between the two ends. The CDR3 loop spans 10 amino acids. Here the CDR3 DNA reads TGCAGTGCGGGGGGGGCCCGGCAGTTCTTC. Translation: CSAGGARQFF.

The rearrangement joins TRBV28 to TRBJ2-5; 9 nucleotides agree with TRBD2. The CDR3 runs 15 residues. Germline CDR1 and CDR2: MDHEN and SYDVKM. V shed 4 bases and J 11 bases; nucleotides not matched to a gene: 14. This CDR3 is CASSSIAGDLGEQYF. In nucleotides, the CDR3 is TGTGCCAGCAGTTCCATAGCGGGAGACTTAGGTGAGCAGTACTTC.

The genes are TRBV11-3 and TRBJ1-1, with a weak D call TRBD1 (6 bases). The germline gives CDR1 SGHNT, CDR2 YENEEA. V was pared by 6 bases and J by 1 base, with 9 bases between. The CDR3 consists of 13 residues. The CDR3 reads CASSEQGNTEAFF. In DNA form, the CDR3 reads TGTGCCAGCAGTGAACAGGGGAACACTGAAGCTTTCTTT.